This TCR beta chain was documented in a study of blood T cell repertoires in COVID-19 (dated by TCRdb to about 2020). With respect to the entire study: Collaborator samples came from the United States, Italy and Spain and covered acute and convalescent phases of COVID-19. The prospective study material was composed of cDNA or gDNA derived from T cells, B-cell-depleted T cells, or PBMCs. Deeply sampled blood TCRbeta repertoires from subjects exposed to, actively infected with, or recovered from COVID-19 were included in the dataset. The samples were drawn from the first 160 participants of the ongoing ImmuneRACE study and from under 1,500 subjects provided by 6 global collaborators. Where available, HLA class I and class II types were taken from metadata supplied by the sample provider and were not determined by assay-based typing. The sample metadata nearly always contained a de-identified subject ID, COVID-19 status, age in years and sex. The repertoires were released in a freely available public database intended as a resource for research on the immune response to SARS-CoV-2. Findings and caveats that apply to the study as a whole: Clinical and demographic metadata were provided uncurated, with the amount varying by source and participant.

In Seattle, one collaborating source enrolled patients while the infection was active and tracked those patients longitudinally over the course of disease. The collaborating institutions used their own protocols to collect whole blood in K2EDTA tubes. For TCRbeta analysis, collaborators shipped samples as frozen whole blood, isolated PBMCs, or DNA extracted from either of those sample types. Worth noting for this clone: Its target antigen remains unknown. Base-call qualities are not available, and no considerably larger clone is one nucleotide away. Other nucleotide sequences in the sample specify the same CDR3.

TCRbeta CDR3 regions were amplified from genomic DNA by means of the immunoSEQ Assay, a bias-controlled multiplex PCR. Regarding the original processing steps: The number of nucleated cells in each sample was estimated from the amplification of reference gene primers within the assay. Sequence reads were collapsed and filtered to measure the absolute abundance of every unique TCRbeta CDR3 rearrangement. Productive Simpson clonality was computed per sample as the square root of Simpson's diversity index over productive rearrangements. Not all clones reach the TCRdb copy of this immuneACCESS table, which keeps in-frame sequences only. Checked studies attribute under half of the gap to unresolved V genes and leave the rest unexplained. V, J and clone size reflect that table, while D and trimming were determined from the DNA. A total of 250,000 to 300,000 clones appear in this sample, roughly nine tenths of them only once. 9.5% to 15% of the sample rests with the top ten.

Material: peripheral blood. The clonotype originates from a woman in her twenties or thirties with COVID-19, enrolled during active disease.

At the DNA level, the sequence is TGCGCCAGCAGCTTGGCAGGGGGCGGGAATGAGCAGTTCTTC. It is translated as CASSLAGGGNEQFF. Here the chain combines TRBV5-1 and TRBJ2-1; 8 central nucleotides agree with TRBD1. The germline V gene provides CDR1 SGHRS and CDR2 YFSETQ. The CDR3 numbers 14 residues from cysteine through phenylalanine. Just CDR3 DNA is preserved here, 42 bases in frame from base 1. V and J are trimmed by 0 bases and 7 bases, and the gene matches miss 3 bases of the junction. When the CDR3 is completed using the reference TRBV5-1 and TRBJ2-1 genes on either side, the full variable domain is KAGVTQTPRYLIKTRGQQVTLSCSPISGHRSVSWYQQTPGQGLQFLFEYFSETQRNKGNFPGRFSGRQFSNSRSEMNVSTLELGDSALYLCASSLAGGGNEQFFGPGTRLTVL.